Each of the 30 T cell receptor beta chains below was sequenced from the same sample in a study of OX40 agonist ivuxolimab in advanced cancers. The protocol was immunoSEQ multiplex PCR, while the TCRdb copy is restricted to in-frame clones and leaves out a portion. The sample shows more than 50,000 clones, about four fifths of them seen only once. The sample consisted of CD4+ or CD8+ T cells sorted from blood, taken in a trial of the OX40 agonist ivuxolimab. The receptors here all came from an adult with an advanced solid tumor such as melanoma, head and neck, liver or kidney cancer.

The J gene is TRBJ1-5, the V gene TRBV2; D not certain. From germline, CDR1 is SNHLY and CDR2 FYNNEI. Deletions cut 5 bases from V and 4 bases from J, with 12 bases between. This CDR3 is 14 amino acids long. CDR3 sequence (DNA): TGTGCCAGCAGTACCGGGAGGTCGAATCAGCCCCAGCATTTT. As protein: CASSTGRSNQPQHF.

The table lists this clone with a count of one. The chain links TRBV7-9 to TRBJ2-7; the D is unclear. The CDR3 has 13 amino acids. The ends were cut back, 3 bases at V and 3 bases at J, with 9 bases in the middle. CDR1 is SEHNR, CDR2 FQNEAQ, per germline (reference sequence). The CDR3 DNA sequence: TGTGCCAGCAGCTTCAAGACTGGCTACGAGCAGTACTTC. Translating it yields CASSFKTGYEQYF. The whole variable domain, remainder taken from reference TRBV7-9 and TRBJ2-7, is DTGVSQNPRHKITKRGQNVTFRCDPISEHNRLYWYRQTLGQGPEFLTYFQNEAQLEKSRLLSDRFSAERPKGSFSTLEIQRTEQGDSAMYLCASSFKTGYEQYFGPGTRLTVT.

This clone was recorded a few times. This chain joins TRBV6-1 and TRBJ2-7; the match to TRBD1 covers 9 bases. The CDR3 contains 13 residues. The germline V gene has CDR1 MNHNS and CDR2 SASEGT. Trimming took 8 bases from V and 6 from J; bases not matched to a gene: 8. The CDR3 DNA is TGTGCCAGCCTGGGGACAGGGTACCCCGAGCAGTACTTC. Translation gives CASLGTGYPEQYF.

The chain has TRBV18 and TRBJ2-3, with a possible D match to TRBD2 (5 bases). This CDR3 is built from 13 residues. V lost 2 bases, J lost 4 bases, and 7 bases lay in between. Germline V CDR1 and CDR2: KGHSH, LQKENI. CDR3 sequence: CASSPSGSDTQYF. The CDR3 bases are TGTGCCAGCTCACCATCGGGGTCAGATACGCAGTATTTT.

Comments on this clone: Other DNA sequences in the same sample also yield this CDR3. The chain carries TRBV5-1 and TRBJ1-1; D unresolved. CDR1 is SGHRS, CDR2 YFSETQ, per germline. The CDR3 is 13 residues long. V lost 0 bases and J 6 bases, leaving 9 bases between the germline ends. The CDR3 DNA is TGCGCCAGCAGCTTGGTAGTGGGCGCTGAAGCTTTCTTT. This encodes CASSLVVGAEAFF. Together with reference TRBV5-1 and TRBJ1-1, the CDR3 gives the full variable domain: KAGVTQTPRYLIKTRGQQVTLSCSPISGHRSVSWYQQTPGQGLQFLFEYFSETQRNKGNFPGRFSGRQFSNSRSEMNVSTLELGDSALYLCASSLVVGAEAFFGQGTRLTVV.

This sequence joins TRBV5-4 and TRBJ2-5; D call uncertain. This CDR3 is built from 17 residues. Germline CDR1 SGHNT, CDR2 YYREEE (reference sequence). V shed 0 bases and J shed 5 bases, with 20 bases lying between them. The CDR3 loop reads CASSLAGSLSLGETQYF. DNA of the CDR3: TGTGCCAGCAGCTTGGCTGGTTCCTTATCCTTGGGGGAGACCCAGTACTTC.

V is TRBV28 and J is TRBJ2-6; D unresolved. This CDR3 has 13 amino acids. The V and J ends lost 4 bases and 4 bases respectively, with 5 bases between them. From germline, CDR1 is MDHEN and CDR2 SYDVKM. DNA for the CDR3: TGTGCCAGCAGTTCCCCCGGGGCCAACGTCCTGACTTTC. Translating gives CASSSPGANVLTF. Full variable domain (outside the CDR3, taken from reference TRBV28 and TRBJ2-6): DVKVTQSSRYLVKRTGEKVFLECVQDMDHENMFWYRQDPGLGLRLIYFSYDVKMKEKGDIPEGYSVSREKKERFSLILESASTNQTSMYLCASSSPGANVLTFGAGSRLTVL.

This chain joins TRBV7-2 and TRBJ1-5; D is uncertain. CDR1 and CDR2 from the germline V gene are SGHTA and FQGNSA. Trimming shortened V by 8 bases and J by 3 bases, and 17 bases separated the two germline ends. This CDR3 region has 15 residues. The CDR3 loop reads CASSEGRVANQPQHF. CDR3 nucleotides: TGTGCCAGCTCCGAAGGGAGGGTGGCCAATCAGCCCCAGCATTTT.

The chain carries TRBV27 and TRBJ1-1; D is undetermined. Trimming left V 0 bases short and J 4 bases short, with 9 bases between. The CDR3 length is 14 residues. Germline CDR1 reads MNHEY; CDR2 reads SMNVEV (reference sequence). The CDR3 bases are TGTGCCAGCAGTTTATCGGTCGGCGGCACTGAAGCTTTCTTT. Residues: CASSLSVGGTEAFF.

The gene calls are TRBV27 and TRBJ2-5; 7 nucleotides agree with TRBD2. With 3 bases clipped from V and 5 bases from J, the junction kept 6 bases outside the gene matches. The CDR3 has 14 amino acids. Germline values: CDR1 MNHEY, CDR2 SMNVEV (reference sequence). Written as DNA, the CDR3 is TGTGCCAGCAGTTTCGGCGGGAGATTGGAGACCCAGTACTTC. Amino acid sequence: CASSFGGRLETQYF.

The gene calls are TRBV7-2 and TRBJ2-1; D remains unclear. The germline V gene has CDR1 SGHTA and CDR2 FQGNSA. The CDR3 covers 16 residues. V lost 0 bases and J 4 bases, leaving 13 bases between the germline ends. CDR3 DNA sequence: TGTGCCAGCAGCTTAGCTGAAAGTCGTGGATACAATGAGCAGTTCTTC. This encodes CASSLAESRGYNEQFF. Full variable domain (outside the CDR3, taken from reference TRBV7-2 and TRBJ2-1): GAGVSQSPSNKVTEKGKDVELRCDPISGHTALYWYRQSLGQGLEFLIYFQGNSAPDKSGLPSDRFSAERTGGSVSTLTIQRTQQEDSAVYLCASSLAESRGYNEQFFGPGTRLTVL.

A note on this clone: This specimen includes other DNA sequences encoding the same CDR3. J is TRBJ1-1 and V is TRBV5-6; the D gene is possibly TRBD1 (5 bases). V lost 4 bases to trimming and J lost 4 bases, with 8 bases between them. The CDR3 sequence is 12 residues long. CDR1 is SGHDT and CDR2 is YYEEEE in the germline V gene. CDR3 bases: TGTGCCAGCAGCCCAGGGCGCACTGAAGCTTTCTTT. Encoded protein: CASSPGRTEAFF.

This clone was counted ten times or more. V and J are TRBV19 and TRBJ1-5; D uncertain. V was pared by 0 bases and J by 7 bases, with 4 bases between. This CDR3 has 12 residues. Per germline, CDR1 LNHDA and CDR2 SQIVND (reference sequence). Here the CDR3 reads CASSIDEQPQHF. In DNA, the CDR3 is TGTGCCAGTAGTATAGATGAACAGCCCCAGCATTTT.

As DNA, the CDR3 is TGCGCCAGCAGCCAAGTGTTCCGGACTAGCACTAATAATGAGCAGTTCTTC. Residues: CASSQVFRTSTNNEQFF. This chain uses TRBV4-1 with TRBJ2-1, with TRBD2 matching over 8 bases. Germline CDR1 and CDR2: MGHRA and YSYEKL. The CDR3 contains 17 residues. With 1 base clipped from V and 7 bases from J, the junction kept 12 bases outside the gene matches.

The V and J genes are TRBV5-6 and TRBJ2-4; either TRBD1 or TRBD2 may fit D (7 bases each). V was shortened by 0 bases and J by 1 base, with 14 bases between the two germline ends. Germline V gene lookup returns CDR1 SGHDT and CDR2 YYEEEE. This CDR3 has 17 amino acids. CDR3 amino acids: CASSLAQGGMAKNIQYF. In nucleotides, the CDR3 is TGTGCCAGCAGCTTGGCCCAGGGGGGGATGGCCAAAAACATTCAGTACTTC.

The chain joins TRBV4-1 to TRBJ2-1; 7 nucleotides agree with TRBD1. This CDR3 spans 16 amino acids. Germline CDR1 is MGHRA and CDR2 is YSYEKL. V gave up 4 bases and J gave up 4 bases; unmatched junction bases: 10. The CDR3 loop reads CASSPSRVQGYNEQFF. For the CDR3, the DNA is TGCGCCAGCAGCCCGTCTAGGGTACAGGGGTACAATGAGCAGTTCTTC.

The rearrangement joins TRBV6-6 to TRBJ1-1; D is uncertain. Germline assignment: CDR1 MNHNY and CDR2 SVGAGI (reference sequence). The V end was cut by 5 bases, the J end by 5 bases, with 9 bases between. The CDR3 totals 12 residues. CDR3 nucleotides: TGTGCCAGCAGTGGAACGGGAACTGAAGCTTTCTTT. This codes for CASSGTGTEAFF.

The V and J genes are TRBV29-1 and TRBJ2-1; D remains ambiguous. The ends were cut back, 6 bases at V and 8 bases at J, with 17 bases in the middle. This CDR3 contains 13 residues. Germline CDR1 SQVTM, CDR2 ANQGSEA. DNA for the CDR3: TGCAGCGTCGAGGCCTTCAAGGATTATGAGCAGTTCTTC. Encoded protein: CSVEAFKDYEQFF.

The rearrangement joins TRBV2 to TRBJ2-6; either TRBD1 or TRBD2 may fit D (6 bases each). The CDR3 sequence is 14 residues long. Trimming stripped 8 bases from V and 4 bases from J, with 12 bases between. Looked up from germline, CDR1 is SNHLY and CDR2 is FYNNEI. CDR3 loop: CASARGDGANVLTF. In DNA, the CDR3 is TGTGCCAGCGCTAGGGGGGACGGGGCCAACGTCCTGACTTTC.

V and J are TRBV7-3 and TRBJ2-3, with a possible D match to TRBD1 (5 bases). The CDR3 contains 14 residues. Looked up from germline, CDR1 is SGHTA and CDR2 is FQGTGA. Trimming pared 5 bases from V and 4 bases from J, leaving 13 bases between. CDR3 amino acids: CASSRLGVPDTQYF. CDR3 sequence (DNA): TGTGCCAGCAGCCGCCTAGGGGTCCCAGATACGCAGTATTTT. Variable domain in full (rest from reference TRBV7-3 and TRBJ2-3): GAGVSQTPSNKVTEKGKYVELRCDPISGHTALYWYRQSLGQGPEFLIYFQGTGAADDSGLPNDRFFAVRPEGSVSTLKIQRTERGDSAVYLCASSRLGVPDTQYFGPGTRLTVL.

This clone occurred once. This chain uses TRBV6-6 with TRBJ1-3; 10 bases line up with TRBD1. The CDR3 has 14 residues. Germline V gene sequence: CDR1 MNHNY, CDR2 SVGAGI (reference sequence). With V trimmed by 6 bases and J by 6 bases, 5 bases remained unmatched. The CDR3 nucleotides read TGTGCCAGCAGGGGACAGGGGTCGAAAAACACCATATATTTT. Its protein product is CASRGQGSKNTIYF.

The gene calls are TRBV18 and TRBJ2-1; 9 positions match TRBD2. V gave up 2 bases and J gave up 7 bases; unmatched junction bases: 6. The CDR3 sequence is 15 residues long. Germline assignment: CDR1 KGHSH and CDR2 LQKENI. CDR3 in DNA: TGTGCCAGCTCACCAAATAGCGGGAGTGGAAATGAGCAGTTCTTC. Protein sequence: CASSPNSGSGNEQFF.

The chain employs TRBV6-5 and TRBJ2-7; TRBD1 matches 8 bases. Germline CDR1 is MNHEY and CDR2 is SVGAGI. The CDR3 is made up of 13 amino acids. The J segment lost 2 bases and the V segment lost 10 bases, leaving 7 bases of the junction unmatched. The CDR3 protein is CATRTGNPYEQYF. In nucleotides, the CDR3 is TGTGCCACCCGGACAGGGAACCCCTACGAGCAGTACTTC.

In this sample, this clone turned up once. The V call is TRBV6-6, the J call TRBJ1-6; TRBD1 is a possible D gene (5 bases). There are 12 residues in the CDR3. Germline assignment: CDR1 MNHNY and CDR2 SVGAGI (reference sequence). V lost 6 bases, J lost 10 bases, and 10 bases lay in between. CDR3 sequence (DNA): TGTGCCAGCAGCCCAGAGGGGTCACCCCTCCACTTT. It encodes CASSPEGSPLHF.

The gene calls are TRBV2 and TRBJ2-5; the match to TRBD2 covers 14 bases. V trimming: 1 base; J trimming: 5 bases; junction bases outside the gene matches: 3. Germline assignment: CDR1 SNHLY and CDR2 FYNNEI. CDR3 length equals 16 residues. The CDR3 DNA reads as TGTGCCAGCAGTGAAGGACTAGCGGGAGGGCCGGAGACCCAGTACTTC. Translation gives CASSEGLAGGPETQYF.

The chain links TRBV28 to TRBJ2-2; the match to TRBD2 covers 11 bases. Germline V gives CDR1 MDHEN, CDR2 SYDVKM. J was trimmed by 1 base and V by 0 bases; bases with no gene match: 7. The CDR3 consists of 19 residues. The CDR3 nucleotides are TGTGCCAGCAGTTTATGGAAGTGGCTAGCGGGGGGGAACACCGGGGAGCTGTTTTTT. Amino acids: CASSLWKWLAGGNTGELFF.

This chain joins TRBV2 and TRBJ1-4; perhaps TRBD1 as D (5 bases). V lost 6 bases to trimming and J lost 7 bases, with 12 bases between them. CDR1 and CDR2 from the germline V gene are SNHLY and FYNNEI. This CDR3 has 13 residues. The CDR3 bases are TGTGCCAGCAGCGGGGGGGGAGGTGAAAAACTGTTTTTT. This codes for CASSGGGGEKLFF.

The chain is built from TRBV6-1 and TRBJ2-2, with D perhaps given as TRBD1 or TRBD2 (6 bases each). Trimming took off 9 bases at V and 5 bases at J, with 13 bases between the two ends. The CDR3 runs 13 residues. Germline loops: CDR1 MNHNS, CDR2 SASEGT. The CDR3 sequence is CASFGGETGELFF. CDR3 nucleotide sequence: TGTGCCAGTTTCGGGGGCGAAACCGGGGAGCTGTTTTTT.

DNA for the CDR3: TGTGCCAGCAGCTTAGCGACGGGGGAGACCCAGTACTTC. This encodes CASSLATGETQYF. This rearrangement joins TRBV7-7 to TRBJ2-5, with D tentatively TRBD2 (5 bases). V was pared by 0 bases and J by 5 bases, with 7 bases between. The CDR3 is made up of 13 amino acids. Germline V CDR1 and CDR2: SSHAT, FNYEAQ (reference sequence). Full variable domain (remainder filled in from reference TRBV7-7 and TRBJ2-5): GAGVSQSPRYKVTKRGQDVTLRCDPISSHATLYWYQQALGQGPEFLTYFNYEAQPDKSGLPSDRFSAERPEGSISTLTIQRTEQRDSAMYRCASSLATGETQYFGPGTRLLVL.

The chain is built from TRBV6-6 and TRBJ2-1; no firm D call. CDR3 size: 15 residues. Between the trimmed V and J ends, which lost 0 bases and 9 bases, there was a span of 15 bases. Germline loops: CDR1 MNHNY, CDR2 SVGAGI (reference sequence). The CDR3 DNA sequence: TGTGCCAGCAGTTACTCGTCCGGGTTTCAAGGTGAGCAGTTCTTC. Its translation is CASSYSSGFQGEQFF.